The clone carrying this T cell receptor (beta chain) was picked up a small number of times. The data belong to a study of metastatic and nonmetastatic thyroid tumors. Every patient was untreated before thyroid surgery. TCRdb re-called clones via MiXCR from the PCR reads. The sample records 70,000 or so clones, about 14% being singletons. Germline V lookup: CDR1 MNHEY, CDR2 SVGEGT. This CDR3 comprises 17 residues. The V and J ends lost 4 bases and 4 bases, in that order; junction bases with no gene match: 10. The origin of this receptor is a male donor with papillary thyroid cancer or a benign thyroid nodule (not recorded which). Some clones in this sample may be carry-over from other donors' samples. Sequencing was carried out using blood. The chain is built from TRBV6-2 or TRBV6-3 and TRBJ2-2; 9 bases map to TRBD2. The CDR3 is CASSFYHSGRRTGELFF. The CDR3 nucleotides are TGTGCCAGCAGTTTTTACCATAGCGGGAGACGCACCGGGGAGCTGTTTTTT.